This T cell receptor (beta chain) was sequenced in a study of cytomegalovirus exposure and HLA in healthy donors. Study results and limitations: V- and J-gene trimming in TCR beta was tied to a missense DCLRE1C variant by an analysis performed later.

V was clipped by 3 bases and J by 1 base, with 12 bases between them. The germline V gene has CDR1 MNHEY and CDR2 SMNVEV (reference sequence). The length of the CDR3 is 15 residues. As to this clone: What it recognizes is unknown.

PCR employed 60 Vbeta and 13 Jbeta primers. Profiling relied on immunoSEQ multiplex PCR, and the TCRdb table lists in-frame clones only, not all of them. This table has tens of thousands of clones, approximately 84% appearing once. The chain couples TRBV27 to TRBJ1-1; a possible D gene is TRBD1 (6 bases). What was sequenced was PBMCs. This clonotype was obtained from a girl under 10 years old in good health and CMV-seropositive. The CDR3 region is CASSFRGNQNTEAFF. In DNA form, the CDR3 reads TGTGCCAGCAGTTTTAGGGGGAACCAGAACACTGAAGCTTTCTTT.